Sequencing of this TCR beta chain was carried out in a study of T cell responses to AZD1222 COVID-19 vaccine. As for the study in general: The analysis combined second doses at about 4 or about 12 weeks.

Details on this clone: The antigen remains undetermined.

Profiled with immunoSEQ multiplex PCR; TCRdb holds only in-frame clones, not every one. The sample yields about 110,000 clones, 87% seen once. Regarding the study as a whole: Increased Spike-specific TCR breadth and depth were observed after two AZD1222 doses. Clonal diversity was possibly underestimated, and white British individuals and females predominated among donors. CD4 TCRs covered the whole spike, strongest at regions 160-218 and 743-854.

V lost 2 bases and J 5 bases, leaving 6 bases between the germline ends. This CDR3 spans 13 amino acids. Germline V gives CDR1 MNHNS, CDR2 SASEGT. Sequencing was performed on peripheral blood, taken on day 0 of AZD1222 vaccination. This receptor was taken from an adult in good health. The chain employs TRBV6-1 and TRBJ2-2; no reliable D call. This chain's CDR3 is CASSERWTGELFF. The CDR3 coding sequence is TGTGCCAGCAGTGAAAGGTGGACCGGGGAGCTGTTTTTT.